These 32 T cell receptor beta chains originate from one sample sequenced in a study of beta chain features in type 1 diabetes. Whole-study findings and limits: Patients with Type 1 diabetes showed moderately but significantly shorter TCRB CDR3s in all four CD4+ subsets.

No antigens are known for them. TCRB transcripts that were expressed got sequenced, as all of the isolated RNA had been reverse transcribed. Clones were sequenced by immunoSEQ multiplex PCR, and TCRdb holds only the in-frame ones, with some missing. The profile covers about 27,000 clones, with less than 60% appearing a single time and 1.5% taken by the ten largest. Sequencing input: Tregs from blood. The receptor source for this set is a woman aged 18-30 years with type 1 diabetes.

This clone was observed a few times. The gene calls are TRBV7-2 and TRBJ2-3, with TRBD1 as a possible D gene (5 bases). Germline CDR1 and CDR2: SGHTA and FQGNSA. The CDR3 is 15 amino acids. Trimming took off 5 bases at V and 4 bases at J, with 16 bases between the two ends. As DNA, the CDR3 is TGTGCCAGCAGCCCTCGTGGTAGGGGCGCAGATACGCAGTATTTT. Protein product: CASSPRGRGADTQYF.

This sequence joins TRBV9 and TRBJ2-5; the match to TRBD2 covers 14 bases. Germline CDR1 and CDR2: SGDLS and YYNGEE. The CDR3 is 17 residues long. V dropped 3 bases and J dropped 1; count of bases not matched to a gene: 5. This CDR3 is CASSGGLAGGTQETQYF. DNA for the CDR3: TGTGCCAGCAGCGGAGGACTAGCGGGAGGCACCCAAGAGACCCAGTACTTC.

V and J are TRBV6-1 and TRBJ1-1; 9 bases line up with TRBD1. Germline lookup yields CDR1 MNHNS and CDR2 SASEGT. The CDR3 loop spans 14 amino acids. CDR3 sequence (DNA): TGTGCAGCCTCCCGGGACAGGGCAGCAACTGAAGCTTTCTTT. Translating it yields CAASRDRAATEAFF.

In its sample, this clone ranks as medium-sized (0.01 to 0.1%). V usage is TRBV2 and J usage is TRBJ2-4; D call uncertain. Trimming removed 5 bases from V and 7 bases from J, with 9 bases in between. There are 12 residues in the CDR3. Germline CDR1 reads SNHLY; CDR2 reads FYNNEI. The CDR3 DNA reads TGTGCCAGCAGTAGAGCGTCGAACATTCAGTACTTC. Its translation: CASSRASNIQYF.

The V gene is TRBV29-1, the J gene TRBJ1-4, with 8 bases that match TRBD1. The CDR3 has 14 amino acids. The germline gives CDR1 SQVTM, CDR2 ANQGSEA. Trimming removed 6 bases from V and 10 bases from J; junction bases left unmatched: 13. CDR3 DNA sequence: TGCAGCGTGGGCGACAGGGGAGGACTTGGAAAACTGTTTTTT. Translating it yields CSVGDRGGLGKLFF. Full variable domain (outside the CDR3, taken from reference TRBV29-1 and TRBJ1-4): SAVISQKPSRDICQRGTSLTIQCQVDSQVTMMFWYRQQPGQSLTLIATANQGSEATYESGFVIDKFPISRPNLTFSTLTVSNMSPEDSSIYLCSVGDRGGLGKLFFGSGTQLSVL.

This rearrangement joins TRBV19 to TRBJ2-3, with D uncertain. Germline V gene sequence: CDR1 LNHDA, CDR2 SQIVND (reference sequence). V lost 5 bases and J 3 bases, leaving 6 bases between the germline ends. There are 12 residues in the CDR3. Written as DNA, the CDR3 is TGTGCCAGTAGTCCTCGGACAGATACGCAGTATTTT. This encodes CASSPRTDTQYF.

The DNA for the CDR3 is TGTGCCAGTAGTAGGGGGGACGGGGCGGGAGGAGAGACCCAGTACTTC. Protein product: CASSRGDGAGGETQYF. The chain carries TRBV19 and TRBJ2-5; 8 bases are shared with TRBD2. In germline, CDR1 is LNHDA, CDR2 SQIVND (reference sequence). After removal of 4 bases from V and 4 bases from J, the junction contained 11 bases not matched to a gene. This CDR3 region has 16 residues.

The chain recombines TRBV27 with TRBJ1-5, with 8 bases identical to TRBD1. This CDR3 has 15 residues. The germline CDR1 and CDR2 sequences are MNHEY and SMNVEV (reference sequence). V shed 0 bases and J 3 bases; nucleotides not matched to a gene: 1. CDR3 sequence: CASSLSGQANQPQHF. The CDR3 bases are TGTGCCAGCAGTTTATCGGGACAGGCCAATCAGCCCCAGCATTTT.

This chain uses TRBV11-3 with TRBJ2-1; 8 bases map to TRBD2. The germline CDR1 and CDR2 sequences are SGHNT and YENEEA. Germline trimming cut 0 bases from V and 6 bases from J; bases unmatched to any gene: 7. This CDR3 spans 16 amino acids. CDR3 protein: CASSLDGVAGGNEQFF. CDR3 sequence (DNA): TGTGCCAGCAGCTTAGACGGGGTTGCGGGAGGCAATGAGCAGTTCTTC.

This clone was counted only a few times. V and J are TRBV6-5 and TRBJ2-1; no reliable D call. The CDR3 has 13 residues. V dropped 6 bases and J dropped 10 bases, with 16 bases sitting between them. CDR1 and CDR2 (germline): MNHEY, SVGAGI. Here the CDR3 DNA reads TGTGCCAGCAGCCCACGGCGAGACTGGGAGCAGTTCTTC. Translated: CASSPRRDWEQFF.

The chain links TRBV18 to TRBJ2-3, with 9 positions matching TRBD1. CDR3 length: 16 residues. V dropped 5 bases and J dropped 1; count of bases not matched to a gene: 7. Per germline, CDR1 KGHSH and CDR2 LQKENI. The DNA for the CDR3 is TGTGCCAGCTCAGCCGGACAGGGGCTCGGCACAGATACGCAGTATTTT. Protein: CASSAGQGLGTDTQYF.

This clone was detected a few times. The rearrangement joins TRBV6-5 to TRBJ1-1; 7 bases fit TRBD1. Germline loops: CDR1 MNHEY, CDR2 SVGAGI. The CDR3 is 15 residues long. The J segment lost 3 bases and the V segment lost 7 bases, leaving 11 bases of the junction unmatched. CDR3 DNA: TGTGCCAGCATCAGCCCCCCAGGGGGGCACACTGAAGCTTTCTTT. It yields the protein CASISPPGGHTEAFF.

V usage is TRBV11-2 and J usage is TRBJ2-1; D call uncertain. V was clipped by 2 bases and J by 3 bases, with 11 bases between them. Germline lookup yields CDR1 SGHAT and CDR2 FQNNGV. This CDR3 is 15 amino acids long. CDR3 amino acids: CASSLSSDLYNEQFF. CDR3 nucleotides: TGTGCCAGCAGCTTATCCAGCGACCTCTACAATGAGCAGTTCTTC.

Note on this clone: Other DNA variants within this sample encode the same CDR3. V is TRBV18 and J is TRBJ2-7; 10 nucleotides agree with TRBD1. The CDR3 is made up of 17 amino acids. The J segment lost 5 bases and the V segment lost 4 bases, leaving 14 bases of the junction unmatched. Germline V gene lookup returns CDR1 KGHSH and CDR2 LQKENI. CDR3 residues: CASSQWGQRTGGHEQYF. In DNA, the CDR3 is TGTGCCAGCTCACAGTGGGGCCAGCGGACAGGGGGTCACGAGCAGTACTTC.

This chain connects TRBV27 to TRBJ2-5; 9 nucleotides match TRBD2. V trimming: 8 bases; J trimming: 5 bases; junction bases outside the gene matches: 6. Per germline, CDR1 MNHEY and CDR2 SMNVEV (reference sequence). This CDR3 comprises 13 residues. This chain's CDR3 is CASQDSGRETQYF. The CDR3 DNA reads TGTGCCAGCCAGGACAGCGGGAGGGAGACCCAGTACTTC.

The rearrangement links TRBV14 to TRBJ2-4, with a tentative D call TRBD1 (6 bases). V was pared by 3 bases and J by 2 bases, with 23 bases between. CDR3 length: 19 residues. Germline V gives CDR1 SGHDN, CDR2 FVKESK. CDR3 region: CASSQTTSGEWFSKNIQYF. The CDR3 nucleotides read TGTGCCAGCAGCCAGACTACATCAGGGGAGTGGTTTTCCAAAAACATTCAGTACTTC.

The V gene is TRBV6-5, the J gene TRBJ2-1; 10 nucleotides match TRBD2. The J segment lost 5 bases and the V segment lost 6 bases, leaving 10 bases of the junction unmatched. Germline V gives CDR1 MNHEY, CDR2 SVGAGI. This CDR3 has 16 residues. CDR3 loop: CASRYAGLAANNEQFF. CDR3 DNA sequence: TGTGCCAGCAGATACGCCGGACTAGCGGCAAACAATGAGCAGTTCTTC.

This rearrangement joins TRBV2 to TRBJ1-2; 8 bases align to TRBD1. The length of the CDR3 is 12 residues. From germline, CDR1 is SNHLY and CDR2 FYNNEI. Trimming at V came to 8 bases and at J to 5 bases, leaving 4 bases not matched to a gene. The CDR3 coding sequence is TGTGCCAGCGGGACAGGCTTTTATGGCTACACCTTC. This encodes CASGTGFYGYTF.

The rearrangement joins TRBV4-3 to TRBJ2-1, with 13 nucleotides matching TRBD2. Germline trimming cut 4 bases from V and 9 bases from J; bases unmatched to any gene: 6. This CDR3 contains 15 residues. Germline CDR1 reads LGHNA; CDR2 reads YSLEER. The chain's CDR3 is CASSPLAGGPGEQFF. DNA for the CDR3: TGCGCCAGCAGCCCACTAGCGGGAGGGCCGGGTGAGCAGTTCTTC.

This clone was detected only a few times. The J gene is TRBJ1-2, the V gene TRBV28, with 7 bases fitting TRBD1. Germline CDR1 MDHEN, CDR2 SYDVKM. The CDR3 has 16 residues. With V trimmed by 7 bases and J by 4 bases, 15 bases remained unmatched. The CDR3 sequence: CASTPALTGQFYGYTF. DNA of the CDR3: TGTGCCAGCACCCCTGCCCTGACAGGGCAATTCTATGGCTACACCTTC.

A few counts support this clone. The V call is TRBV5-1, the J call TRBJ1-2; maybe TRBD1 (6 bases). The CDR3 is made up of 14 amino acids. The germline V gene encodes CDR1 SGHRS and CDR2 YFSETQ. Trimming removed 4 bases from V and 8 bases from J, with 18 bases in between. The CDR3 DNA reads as TGCGCCAGCAGCGCAGACGACAGGCTCGGCGGCTACACCTTC. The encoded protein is CASSADDRLGGYTF.

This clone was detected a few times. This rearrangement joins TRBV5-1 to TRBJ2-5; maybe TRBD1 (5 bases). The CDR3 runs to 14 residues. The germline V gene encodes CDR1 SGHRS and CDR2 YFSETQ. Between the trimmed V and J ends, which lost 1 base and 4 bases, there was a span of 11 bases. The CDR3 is CASSLRGPRETQYF. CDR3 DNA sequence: TGCGCCAGCAGCTTGAGGGGCCCGAGAGAGACCCAGTACTTC.

The CDR3 DNA follows: TGTGCCAGCAGGATTTCGGGAGGACCCTACGAGCAGTACTTC. It yields the protein CASRISGGPYEQYF. J is TRBJ2-7 and V is TRBV7-3; TRBD2 agrees at 7 bases. This CDR3 contains 14 residues. Germline values: CDR1 SGHTA, CDR2 FQGTGA. V gave up 6 bases and J gave up 2 bases; unmatched junction bases: 7. Supplemented by reference TRBV7-3 and TRBJ2-7, the full variable domain reads GAGVSQTPSNKVTEKGKYVELRCDPISGHTALYWYRQSLGQGPEFLIYFQGTGAADDSGLPNDRFFAVRPEGSVSTLKIQRTERGDSAVYLCASRISGGPYEQYFGPGTRLTVT.

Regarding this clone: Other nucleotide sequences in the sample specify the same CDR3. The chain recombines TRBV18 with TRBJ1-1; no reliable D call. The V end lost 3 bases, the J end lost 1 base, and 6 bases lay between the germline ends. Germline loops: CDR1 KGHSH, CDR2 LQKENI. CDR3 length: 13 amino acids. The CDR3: CASSPTSNTEAFF. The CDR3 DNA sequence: TGTGCCAGCTCACCTACTTCGAACACTGAAGCTTTCTTT.

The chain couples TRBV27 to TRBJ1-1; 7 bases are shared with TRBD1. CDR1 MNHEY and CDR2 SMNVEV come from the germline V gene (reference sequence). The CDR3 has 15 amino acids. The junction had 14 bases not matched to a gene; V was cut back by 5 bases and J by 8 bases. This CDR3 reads CASSLTPTGRREAFF. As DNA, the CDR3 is TGTGCCAGCAGTCTAACCCCGACAGGGAGGAGAGAAGCTTTCTTT.

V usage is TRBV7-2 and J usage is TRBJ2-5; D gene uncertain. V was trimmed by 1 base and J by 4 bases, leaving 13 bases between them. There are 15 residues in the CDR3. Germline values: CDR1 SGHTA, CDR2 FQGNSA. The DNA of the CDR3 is TGTGCCAGCAGCTTAGGAGCCGGTCTTAGAGAGACCCAGTACTTC. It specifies CASSLGAGLRETQYF.

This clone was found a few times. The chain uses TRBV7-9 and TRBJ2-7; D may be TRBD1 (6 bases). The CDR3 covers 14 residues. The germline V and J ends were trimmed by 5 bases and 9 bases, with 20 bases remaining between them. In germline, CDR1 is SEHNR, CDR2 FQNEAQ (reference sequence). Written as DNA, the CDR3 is TGTGCCAGCAGCCCACAGGGATGGGGGTCAGGGCAGTACTTC. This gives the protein CASSPQGWGSGQYF.

The CDR3 nucleotides are TGCAGCGTCGTGGGGACAGGGGCTGATCTGGGAACGCAGTATTTT. This gives the protein CSVVGTGADLGTQYF. The chain is built from TRBV29-1 and TRBJ2-3, with TRBD1 identical over 10 bases. CDR3 length: 15 residues. With V trimmed by 6 bases and J by 9 bases, 15 bases remained unmatched. The germline V gene has CDR1 SQVTM and CDR2 ANQGSEA.

The CDR3 sequence is CASSTGPGQWNTEAFF. The CDR3 coding sequence is TGTGCCAGTAGTACGGGACCGGGACAGTGGAACACTGAAGCTTTCTTT. The chain uses TRBV19 and TRBJ1-1, with TRBD1 matching 7 bases. The CDR3 consists of 16 residues. With 4 bases clipped from V and 1 base from J, the junction kept 9 bases outside the gene matches. Germline V gives CDR1 LNHDA, CDR2 SQIVND (reference sequence).

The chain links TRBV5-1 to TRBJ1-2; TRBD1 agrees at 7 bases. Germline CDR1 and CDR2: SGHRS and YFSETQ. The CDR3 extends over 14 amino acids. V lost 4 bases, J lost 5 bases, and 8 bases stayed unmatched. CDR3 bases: TGCGCCAGCAGCGCCGACACAGGGGATTATGGCTACACCTTC. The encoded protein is CASSADTGDYGYTF.

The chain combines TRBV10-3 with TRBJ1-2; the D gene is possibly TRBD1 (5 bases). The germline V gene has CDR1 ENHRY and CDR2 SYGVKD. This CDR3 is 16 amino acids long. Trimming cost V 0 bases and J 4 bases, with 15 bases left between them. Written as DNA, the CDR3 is TGTGCCATCAGTGAGTCTGCAGTTACGGGGGGCTATGGCTACACCTTC. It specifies CAISESAVTGGYGYTF.

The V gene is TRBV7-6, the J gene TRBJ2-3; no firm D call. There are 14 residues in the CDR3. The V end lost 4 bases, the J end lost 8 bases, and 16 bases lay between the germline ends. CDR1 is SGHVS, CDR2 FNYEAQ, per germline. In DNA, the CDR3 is TGTGCCAGCAGCTCCGACTCGGCCGTGGGTACGCAGTATTTT. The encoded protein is CASSSDSAVGTQYF.